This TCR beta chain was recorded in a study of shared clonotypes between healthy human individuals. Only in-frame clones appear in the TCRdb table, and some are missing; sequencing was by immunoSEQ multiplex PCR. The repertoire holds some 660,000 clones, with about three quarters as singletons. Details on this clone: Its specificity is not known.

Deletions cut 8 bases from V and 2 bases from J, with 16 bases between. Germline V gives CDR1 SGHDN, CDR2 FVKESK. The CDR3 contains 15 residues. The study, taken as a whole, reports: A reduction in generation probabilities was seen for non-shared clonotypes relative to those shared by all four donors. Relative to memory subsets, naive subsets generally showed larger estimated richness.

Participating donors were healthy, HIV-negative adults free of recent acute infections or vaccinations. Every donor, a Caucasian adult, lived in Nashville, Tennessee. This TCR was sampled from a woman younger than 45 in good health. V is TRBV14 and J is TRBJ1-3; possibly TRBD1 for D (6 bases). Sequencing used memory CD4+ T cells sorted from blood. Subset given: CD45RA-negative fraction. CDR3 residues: CASSRDNFAGNTIYF. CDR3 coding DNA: TGTGCCAGCTCGCGGGACAATTTTGCTGGAAACACCATATATTTT. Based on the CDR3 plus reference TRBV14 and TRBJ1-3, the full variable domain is EAGVTQFPSHSVIEKGQTVTLRCDPISGHDNLYWYRRVMGKEIKFLLHFVKESKQDESGMPNNRFLAERTGGTYSTLKVQPAELEDSGVYFCASSRDNFAGNTIYFGEGSWLTVV.